The source of this T cell receptor beta chain is a study of blood T cell repertoires in COVID-19. At the level of the study: Whether acute or convalescent, the COVID-19 samples came from the United States, Italy and Spain. PBMCs, B-cell-depleted T cells, or T cells provided the cDNA or gDNA that made up the material.

Authors' methods: Amplified reference gene primers provided the basis for estimating nucleated cell counts. Repertoires were generated with immunoSEQ multiplex PCR, while TCRdb's copy carries only in-frame clones and drops some. The V and J calls and the clone size are those of that table, but D and trimming were determined from the DNA. The data contain 200,000 to 250,000 clones, roughly 90% of them singletons. The V gene end was trimmed by 6 bases and the J gene end by 7 bases; junction bases not matched to a gene: 9. Germline CDR1 reads SNHLY; CDR2 reads FYNNEI. This CDR3 has 14 amino acids. The clonotype was recovered from a woman aged 55-70 years with acute or convalescent COVID-19. This chain connects TRBV2 to TRBJ1-5; TRBD1 matches at 7 bases. Sequences were obtained from peripheral blood. The CDR3 DNA is TGTGCCAGCAGGGGGGACAGCCCACTCCAGCCCCAGCATTTT. Residues: CASRGDSPLQPQHF.